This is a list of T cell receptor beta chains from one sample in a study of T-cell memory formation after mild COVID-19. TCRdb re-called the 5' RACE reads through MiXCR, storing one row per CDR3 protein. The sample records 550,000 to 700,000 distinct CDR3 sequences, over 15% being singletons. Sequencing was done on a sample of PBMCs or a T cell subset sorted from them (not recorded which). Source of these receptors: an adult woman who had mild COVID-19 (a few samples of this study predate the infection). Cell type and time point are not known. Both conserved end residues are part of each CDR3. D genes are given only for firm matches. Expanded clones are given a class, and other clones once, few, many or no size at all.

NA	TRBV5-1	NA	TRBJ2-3	CASSVDTHGPTDTQYF	TGCGCCAGCAGCGTGGACACTCATGGCCCCACAGATACGCAGTATTTT
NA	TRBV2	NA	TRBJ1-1	CASSATGGSEAFF	TGTGCCAGCAGTGCTACCGGGGGGTCAGAAGCTTTCTTT
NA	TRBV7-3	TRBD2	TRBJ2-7	CASSSPGTSSSYEQYF	TGTGCCAGCAGCTCCCCCGGGACTAGCTCCTCCTACGAGCAGTACTTC
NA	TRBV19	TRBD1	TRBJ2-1	CASTPGDREQFF	TGTGCCAGTACTCCAGGGGACAGGGAGCAGTTCTTC
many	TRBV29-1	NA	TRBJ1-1	CSVESGVRGTEAFF	TGCAGCGTTGAGTCCGGGGTCAGGGGCACTGAAGCTTTCTTT
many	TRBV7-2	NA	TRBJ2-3	CASSLAVGRTDTQYF	TGTGCCAGCAGCTTAGCTGTAGGGAGAACAGATACGCAGTATTTT
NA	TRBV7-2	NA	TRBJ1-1	CASSFQGLSTEAFF	TGTGCCAGCAGCTTCCAGGGGCTCAGCACTGAAGCTTTCTTT
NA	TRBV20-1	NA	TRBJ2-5	CSANGPVMETQYF	TGCAGTGCTAACGGACCTGTAATGGAGACCCAGTACTTC
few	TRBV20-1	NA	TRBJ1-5	CSANPTGSNQPQHF	TGCAGTGCTAACCCGACAGGTAGCAATCAGCCCCAGCATTTT
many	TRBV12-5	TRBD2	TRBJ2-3	CASGLAPSGNPDTQYF	TGTGCTAGTGGTTTGGCACCTAGCGGGAACCCAGATACGCAGTATTTT
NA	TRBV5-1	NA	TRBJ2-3	CASSLVGRYTDTQYF	TGCGCCAGCAGCTTGGTTGGCAGGTACACAGATACGCAGTATTTT
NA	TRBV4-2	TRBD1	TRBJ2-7	CASSPSPGQGLDEQYF	TGTGCCAGCAGCCCTTCACCGGGACAGGGGTTGGACGAGCAGTACTTC
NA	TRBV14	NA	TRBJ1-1	CASSYALNTEAFF	TGTGCCAGCAGCTACGCATTGAACACTGAAGCTTTCTTT
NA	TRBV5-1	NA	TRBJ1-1	CASSSLAAVGTEAFF	TGCGCCAGCAGCTCTTTGGCGGCCGTGGGCACTGAAGCTTTCTTT
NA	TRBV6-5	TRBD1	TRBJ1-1	CASTPGQRVGTEDFF	TGTGCCAGTACCCCGGGACAGAGGGTAGGCACTGAAGATTTCTTT
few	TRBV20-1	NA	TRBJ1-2	CSASAGGAGYTF	TGCAGTGCTAGTGCGGGAGGGGCTGGCTACACCTTC
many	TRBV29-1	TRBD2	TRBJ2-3	CSVELLAGVTQYF	TGCAGCGTTGAGTTACTAGCGGGAGTGACGCAGTATTTT
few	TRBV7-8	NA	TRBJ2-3	CASSLGPLDQGTDTQYF	TGTGCCAGCAGCTTAGGACCGTTAGACCAGGGCACAGATACGCAGTATTTT
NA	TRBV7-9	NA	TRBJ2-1	CASSLAIIWEQFF	TGTGCCAGCAGCTTAGCTATTATTTGGGAGCAGTTCTTC
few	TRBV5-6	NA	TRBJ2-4	CASSLQMGAKNIQYF	TGTGCCAGCAGCTTGCAGATGGGAGCCAAAAACATTCAGTACTTC
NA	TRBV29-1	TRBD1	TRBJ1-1	CRDYRGWDTEAFF	TGCCGCGATTACAGGGGGTGGGACACTGAAGCTTTCTTT
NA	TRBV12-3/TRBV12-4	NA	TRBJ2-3	CASSLAGTISTDTQYF	TGTGCCAGCAGTTTGGCAGGGACAATCAGCACAGATACGCAGTATTTT
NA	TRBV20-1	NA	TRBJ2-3	CSARVGATDTQYF	TGCAGTGCTAGAGTAGGCGCCACAGATACGCAGTATTTT
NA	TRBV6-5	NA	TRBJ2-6	CASSPSGGANVLTF	TGTGCCAGCAGTCCCTCGGGTGGGGCCAACGTCCTGACTTTC
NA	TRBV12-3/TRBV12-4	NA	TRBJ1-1	CASSFSRRYTEAFF	TGTGCCAGCAGTTTCAGCAGGCGGTACACTGAAGCTTTCTTT
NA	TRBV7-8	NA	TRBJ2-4	CASSFGTLQYF	TGTGCCAGCAGCTTCGGGACTTTGCAGTACTTC
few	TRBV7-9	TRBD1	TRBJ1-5	CASSLGGQGRVGELPQHF	TGTGCCAGCAGCTTAGGGGGACAGGGAAGAGTTGGCGAACTGCCCCAGCATTTT